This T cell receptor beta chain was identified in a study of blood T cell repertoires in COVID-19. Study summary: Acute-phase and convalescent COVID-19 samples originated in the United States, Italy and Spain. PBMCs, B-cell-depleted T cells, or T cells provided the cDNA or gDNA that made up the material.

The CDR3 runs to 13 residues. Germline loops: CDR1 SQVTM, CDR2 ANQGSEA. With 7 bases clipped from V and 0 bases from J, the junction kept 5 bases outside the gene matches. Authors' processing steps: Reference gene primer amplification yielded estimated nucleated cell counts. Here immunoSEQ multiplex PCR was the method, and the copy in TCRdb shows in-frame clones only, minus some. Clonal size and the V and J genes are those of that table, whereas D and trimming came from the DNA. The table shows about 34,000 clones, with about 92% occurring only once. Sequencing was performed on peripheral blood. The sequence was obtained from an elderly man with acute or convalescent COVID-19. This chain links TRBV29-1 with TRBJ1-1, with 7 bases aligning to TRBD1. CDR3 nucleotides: TGCAGCGCCATGACAGGGTTGAACACTGAAGCTTTCTTT. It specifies CSAMTGLNTEAFF.